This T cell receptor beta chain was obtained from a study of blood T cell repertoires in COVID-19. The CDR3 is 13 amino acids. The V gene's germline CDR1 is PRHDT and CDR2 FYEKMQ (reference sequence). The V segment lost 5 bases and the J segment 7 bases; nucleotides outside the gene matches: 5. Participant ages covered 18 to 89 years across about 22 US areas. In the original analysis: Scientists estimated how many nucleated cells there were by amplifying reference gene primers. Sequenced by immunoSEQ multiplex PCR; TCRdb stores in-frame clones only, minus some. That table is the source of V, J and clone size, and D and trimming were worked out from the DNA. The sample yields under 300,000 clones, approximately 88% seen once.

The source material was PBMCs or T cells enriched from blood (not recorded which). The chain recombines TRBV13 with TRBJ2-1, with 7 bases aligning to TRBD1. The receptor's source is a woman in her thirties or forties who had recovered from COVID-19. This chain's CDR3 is CASSKTGRNEQFF. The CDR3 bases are TGTGCCAGCAGCAAGACAGGGCGGAATGAGCAGTTCTTC.